This is a list of T cell receptor beta chains from one sample in a study of cytomegalovirus exposure and HLA in healthy donors. Repertoires were generated with immunoSEQ multiplex PCR, while TCRdb's copy carries only in-frame clones and drops some. Of about 180,000 clones in the sample, around 79% are singletons; the top ten hold less than 3%. The sequencing sample was made of PBMCs. Receptors were obtained from a female donor in good health and CMV-seronegative. CDR3s include the opening cysteine and the closing phenylalanine or tryptophan. D genes are given only for firm matches. Rows may omit the clone size; those that give it use once, few, many or a size class.

d_gene	v_gene	abundance	j_gene	len	CDR3nt	CDR3aa
-	TRBV18	-	TRBJ1-1	13	TGTGCCAGCTCACCCCGGTCCGACACTGAAGCTTTCTTT	CASSPRSDTEAFF
-	TRBV5-1	few	TRBJ1-6	14	TGCGCCAGCAGCCCTGGACAGCATAATTCACCCCTCCACTTT	CASSPGQHNSPLHF
TRBD2	TRBV4-1	-	TRBJ2-1	17	TGCGCCAGCAGCCAAACCACACTAGCGGGAGGGCCTGGGGAGCAGTTCTTC	CASSQTTLAGGPGEQFF
TRBD1	TRBV19	-	TRBJ1-5	15	TGTGCCAGTAAGACCCGGACAGGGGATATTCAGCCCCAGCATTTT	CASKTRTGDIQPQHF
-	TRBV27	-	TRBJ2-1	14	TGTGCCAGCAGTGGACCGACAGGGAGGAATGAGCAGTTCTTC	CASSGPTGRNEQFF
-	TRBV5-4	-	TRBJ1-6	13	TGTGCCAGCAGCTTCGACGAGGATTCACCCCTCCACTTT	CASSFDEDSPLHF
-	TRBV11-1	-	TRBJ2-7	15	TGTGCCAGCAGCCGTACGGGGGACAGCTCCTACGAGCAGTACTTC	CASSRTGDSSYEQYF
TRBD1	TRBV11-2	-	TRBJ2-3	17	TGTGCCAGCAGCTCTATAAGGGACAGGGGTCGAACAGATACGCAGTATTTT	CASSSIRDRGRTDTQYF
-	TRBV19	few	TRBJ1-2	15	TGTGCCAGTAGTACTCTCGACAGTTCTAACTATGGCTACACCTTC	CASSTLDSSNYGYTF
-	TRBV7-9	-	TRBJ2-6	16	TGTGCCAGCAGTCCTCCAGGGGTCTCTGGGGCCAACGTCCTGACTTTC	CASSPPGVSGANVLTF
TRBD1	TRBV7-2	-	TRBJ1-6	14	TGTGCCAGCAGCCCCGGGACAGGGAGGTCACCCCTCCACTTT	CASSPGTGRSPLHF
TRBD2	TRBV30	-	TRBJ2-1	15	TGTGCCTGGAGCGATCCTAGCGGGGGGTACAATGAGCAGTTCTTC	CAWSDPSGGYNEQFF
TRBD2	TRBV6-1	few	TRBJ2-3	14	TGTGCCACCGCAGGAGGACTAGGGTCAGATACGCAGTATTTT	CATAGGLGSDTQYF
TRBD1	TRBV7-3	-	TRBJ2-1	17	TGTGCCAGCAGCTTAAACCCCCAGGGGGCGTCCTACAATGAGCAGTTCTTC	CASSLNPQGASYNEQFF
-	TRBV5-5	-	TRBJ2-3	17	TGTGCCAGCAGCGCTGGTACGGGAGTGAGGCATGCGGATACGCAGTATTTT	CASSAGTGVRHADTQYF
-	TRBV20-1	-	TRBJ2-2	11	TGCAGTGCTCCGGGGGCCGGGGAGCTGTTTTTT	CSAPGAGELFF
-	TRBV5-8	few	TRBJ2-5	12	TGTGCCAGCAGTCGACAGCAAGAGACCCAGTACTTC	CASSRQQETQYF
-	TRBV30	-	TRBJ1-2	15	TGTGCCTGGGCCGGGACTGATCAAGCTAACTATGGCTACACCTTC	CAWAGTDQANYGYTF
-	TRBV7-2	-	TRBJ1-5	15	TGTGCCAGCAGCAATACTAATTCCCGACGGCAGCCCCAGCATTTT	CASSNTNSRRQPQHF
TRBD1	TRBV27	-	TRBJ2-3	16	TGTGCCAGCAGCCCCGGTGTGGGACAGAACACAGATACGCAGTATTTT	CASSPGVGQNTDTQYF
-	TRBV25-1	-	TRBJ1-2	12	TGTGCCAGCAAAGGAGGGTACTATGGCTACACCTTC	CASKGGYYGYTF
-	TRBV5-1	-	TRBJ1-1	15	TGCGCCAGCAGCTTGCCAACAGGAGAGAACACTGAAGCTTTCTTT	CASSLPTGENTEAFF
TRBD2	TRBV9	-	TRBJ2-3	15	TGTGCCAGCAGCTCCTCACTAGCGAGCACAGATACGCAGTATTTT	CASSSSLASTDTQYF
TRBD2	TRBV5-1	-	TRBJ2-7	19	TGCGCCAGCAGCTTACTGGATTCAGGGACTAGCGGGCTACCCTACGAGCAGTACTTC	CASSLLDSGTSGLPYEQYF
TRBD2	TRBV6-5	-	TRBJ2-7	14	TGTGCCAGCACCCCTAGCGGGGGGACAAACGAGCAGTACTTC	CASTPSGGTNEQYF
-	TRBV6-1	-	TRBJ2-3	13	TGTGCCAGCAGAACGTCGACAGGAGATACGCAGTATTTT	CASRTSTGDTQYF
TRBD1	TRBV7-9	-	TRBJ2-7	15	TGTGCCAGCAGCTACCCGGACAGGACGACCTACGAGCAGTACTTC	CASSYPDRTTYEQYF
TRBD1	TRBV10-2	-	TRBJ1-6	16	TGCGCCAGCAGCTCGACAGGGAGCTCCTATAATTCACCCCTCCACTTT	CASSSTGSSYNSPLHF
-	TRBV4-1	-	TRBJ2-7	15	TGCGCCAGCAGCCAAGATCGACGGGAGATCTACGAGCAGTACTTC	CASSQDRREIYEQYF